This TCR beta chain originates from a study of blood T cell repertoires in COVID-19. Whole-study context: COVID-19 samples, acute and convalescent, were from the United States, Italy and Spain. PBMCs, B-cell-depleted T cells, or T cells provided the cDNA or gDNA that made up the material.

Seattle cases were enrolled at active infection and followed longitudinally. CDR1 is KGHSH and CDR2 is LQKENI in the germline V gene. CDR3 size: 13 residues. V dropped 8 bases and J dropped 4 bases, with 14 bases sitting between them. Per the study methods: Reference gene primer amplification gave nucleated cell count estimates. Only in-frame clones appear in the TCRdb table, and some are missing; sequencing was by immunoSEQ multiplex PCR. The V and J calls and clone size come from that table; D and trimming were worked out from the DNA. The data hold a few hundred thousand clones, with 85% to 90% observed a single time.

Sequenced input: peripheral blood. J is TRBJ1-2 and V is TRBV18; TRBD1 might be the D (6 bases). This clonotype originated in a woman aged 30 to 39 with COVID-19, enrolled during active disease. CDR3 in amino acids: CASERTDSYGYTF. For the CDR3, the DNA is TGTGCCAGCGAACGGACAGATAGCTATGGCTACACCTTC.